This T cell receptor beta chain was captured by sequencing in a study of T cells in Graves' hyperthyroidism and ophthalmopathy. This clonotype was found many times. Amplification yielded TCR beta CDR3 regions, with RNA transcripts as the source. In the first-round RT-PCR of the TCR CDR3, the HTBI primer set was used. One entry per CDR3 protein results from TCRdb running MiXCR on the multiplex PCR reads. The data contain about 340,000 distinct CDR3 sequences, 20% to 25% of them singletons. CDR1 and CDR2 (germline): MNHEY, SVGAGI. V was cut by 3 bases and J by 6 bases, with 14 bases left in between. CDR3 length: 15 residues.

The V gene is TRBV6-5, the J gene TRBJ2-2; no definite D call. Specimen: blood. This receptor was identified in a woman aged 45-65 years with Graves' hyperthyroidism. This chain's CDR3 is CASSYKPRGSGELFF. CDR3 nucleotides: TGTGCCAGCAGTTATAAGCCGCGAGGCTCCGGGGAGCTGTTTTTT.